This T cell receptor (beta chain) was identified during a study of blood T cell repertoires in COVID-19. Turning to the study itself: Both acute and convalescent COVID-19 samples were obtained from the United States, Italy and Spain. The cDNA or gDNA used as material had been derived from T cells, B-cell-depleted T cells, or PBMCs.

As processed by the authors: Amplifying reference gene primers gave estimates of nucleated cell counts. The protocol was immunoSEQ multiplex PCR, while the TCRdb copy is restricted to in-frame clones and leaves out a portion. V and J calls and clone size are copied from that table; D and trimming were computed from the DNA. The sample holds about 190,000 clones, around nine tenths seen once. Trimming cost V 1 base and J 13 bases, with 19 bases left between them. CDR3 length: 14 residues. Per the germline V gene, CDR1 is MNHNS and CDR2 is SASEGT. This TCR derives from a man aged 30 to 39 with acute or convalescent COVID-19. The genes are TRBV6-1 and TRBJ1-2, with a tentative D call TRBD1 (6 bases). Sequencing input: peripheral blood. The CDR3 sequence is CASSEGGQGLRSTF. Here the CDR3 DNA reads TGTGCCAGCAGTGAAGGGGGGCAGGGTTTAAGGAGCACCTTC.